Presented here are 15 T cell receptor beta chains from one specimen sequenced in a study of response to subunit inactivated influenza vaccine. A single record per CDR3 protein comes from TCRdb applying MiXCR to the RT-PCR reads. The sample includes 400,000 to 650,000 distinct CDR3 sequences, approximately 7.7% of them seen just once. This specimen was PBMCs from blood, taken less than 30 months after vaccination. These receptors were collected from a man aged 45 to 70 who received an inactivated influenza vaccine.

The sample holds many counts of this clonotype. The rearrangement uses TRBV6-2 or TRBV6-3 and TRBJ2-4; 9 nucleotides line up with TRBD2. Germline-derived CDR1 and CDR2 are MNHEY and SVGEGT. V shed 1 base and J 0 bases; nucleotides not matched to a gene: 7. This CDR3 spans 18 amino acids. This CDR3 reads CASSYLAGGPSAKNIQYF. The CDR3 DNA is TGTGCCAGCAGTTACTTGGCGGGAGGGCCCTCAGCCAAAAACATTCAGTACTTC.

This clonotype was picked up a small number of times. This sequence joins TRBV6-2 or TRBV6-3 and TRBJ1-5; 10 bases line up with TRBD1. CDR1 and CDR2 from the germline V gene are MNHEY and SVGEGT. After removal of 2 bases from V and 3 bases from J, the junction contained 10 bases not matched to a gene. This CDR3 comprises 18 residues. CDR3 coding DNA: TGTGCCAGCAGTTACGGGCGGACAGGGGGAAGGATCAATCAGCCCCAGCATTTT. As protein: CASSYGRTGGRINQPQHF.

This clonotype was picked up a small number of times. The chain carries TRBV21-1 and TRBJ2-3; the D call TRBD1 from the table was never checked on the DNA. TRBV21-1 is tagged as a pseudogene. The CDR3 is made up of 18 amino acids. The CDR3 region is CASSKGLRTGAGTDTQYF. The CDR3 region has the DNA TGTGCCAGCAGCAAAGGGCTTCGGACAGGGGCAGGCACAGATACGCAGTATTTT.

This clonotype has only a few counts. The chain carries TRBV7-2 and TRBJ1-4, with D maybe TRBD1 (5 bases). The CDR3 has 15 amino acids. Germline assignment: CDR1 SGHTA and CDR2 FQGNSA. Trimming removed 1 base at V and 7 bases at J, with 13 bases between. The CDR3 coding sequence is TGTGCCAGCAGCTTAGGTCCTGGGGCGGGTGAAAAACTGTTTTTT. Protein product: CASSLGPGAGEKLFF.

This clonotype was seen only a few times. This chain's CDR3 is CASGRTDSYEQYF. The CDR3 coding sequence is TGTGCCAGCGGGAGGACAGATTCCTACGAGCAGTACTTC. The V call is TRBV7-2, the J call TRBJ2-7; the D gene could be TRBD1 or TRBD2 (6 bases each). V shed 8 bases and J shed 1 base, with 12 bases lying between them. The germline CDR1 and CDR2 sequences are SGHTA and FQGNSA. The length of the CDR3 is 13 residues. Complete variable domain (other parts from reference TRBV7-2 and TRBJ2-7): GAGVSQSPSNKVTEKGKDVELRCDPISGHTALYWYRQSLGQGLEFLIYFQGNSAPDKSGLPSDRFSAERTGGSVSTLTIQRTQQEDSAVYLCASGRTDSYEQYFGPGTRLTVT.

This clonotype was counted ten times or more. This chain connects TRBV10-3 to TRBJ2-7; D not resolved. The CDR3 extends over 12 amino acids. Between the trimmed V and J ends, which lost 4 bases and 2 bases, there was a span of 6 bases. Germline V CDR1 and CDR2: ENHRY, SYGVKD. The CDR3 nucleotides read TGTGCCATCAGTGCGAAAACCTACGAGCAGTACTTC. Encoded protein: CAISAKTYEQYF.

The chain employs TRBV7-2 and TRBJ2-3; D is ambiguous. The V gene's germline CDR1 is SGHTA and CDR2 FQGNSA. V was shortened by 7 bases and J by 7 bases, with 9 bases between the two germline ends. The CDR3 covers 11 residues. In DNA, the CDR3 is TGTGCCAGCACCTTCGCGTATACGCAGTATTTT. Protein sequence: CASTFAYTQYF. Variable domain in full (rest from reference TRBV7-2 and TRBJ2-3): GAGVSQSPSNKVTEKGKDVELRCDPISGHTALYWYRQSLGQGLEFLIYFQGNSAPDKSGLPSDRFSAERTGGSVSTLTIQRTQQEDSAVYLCASTFAYTQYFGPGTRLTVL.

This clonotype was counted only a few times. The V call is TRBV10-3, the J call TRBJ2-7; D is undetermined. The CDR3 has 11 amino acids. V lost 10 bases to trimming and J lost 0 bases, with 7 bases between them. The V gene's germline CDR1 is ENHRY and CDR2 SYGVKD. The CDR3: CATQDSYEQYF. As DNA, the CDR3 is TGTGCCACGCAAGACTCCTACGAGCAGTACTTC.

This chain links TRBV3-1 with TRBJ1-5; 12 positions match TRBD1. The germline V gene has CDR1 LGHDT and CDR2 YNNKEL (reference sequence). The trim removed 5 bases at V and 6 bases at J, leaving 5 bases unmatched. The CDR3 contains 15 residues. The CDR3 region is CASSWGTGGFQPQHF. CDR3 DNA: TGTGCCAGCAGCTGGGGGACAGGGGGCTTTCAGCCCCAGCATTTT. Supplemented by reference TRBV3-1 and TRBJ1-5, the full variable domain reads DTAVSQTPKYLVTQMGNDKSIKCEQNLGHDTMYWYKQDSKKFLKIMFSYNNKELIINETVPNRFSPKSPDKAHLNLHINSLELGDSAVYFCASSWGTGGFQPQHFGDGTRLSIL.

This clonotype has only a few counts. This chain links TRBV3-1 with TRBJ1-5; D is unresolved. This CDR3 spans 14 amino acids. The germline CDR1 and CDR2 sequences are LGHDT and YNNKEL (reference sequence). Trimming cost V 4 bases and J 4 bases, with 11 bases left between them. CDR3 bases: TGTGCCAGCAGCCCGGTGGAACAAAATCAGCCCCAGCATTTT. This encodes CASSPVEQNQPQHF.

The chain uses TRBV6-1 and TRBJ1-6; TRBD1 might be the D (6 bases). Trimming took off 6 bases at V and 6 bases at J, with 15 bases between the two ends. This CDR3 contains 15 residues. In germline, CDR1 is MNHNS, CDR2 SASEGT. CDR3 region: CASRRQGTFNSPLHF. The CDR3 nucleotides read TGTGCCAGCAGACGGCAGGGGACCTTTAATTCACCCCTCCACTTT.

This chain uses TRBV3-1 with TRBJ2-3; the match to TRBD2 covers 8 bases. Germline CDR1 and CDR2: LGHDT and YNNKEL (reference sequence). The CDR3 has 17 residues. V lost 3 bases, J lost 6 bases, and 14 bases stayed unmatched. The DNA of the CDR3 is TGTGCCAGCAGCCACCACCTCAGCGGGGGAGAAGGGGATACGCAGTATTTT. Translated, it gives CASSHHLSGGEGDTQYF.

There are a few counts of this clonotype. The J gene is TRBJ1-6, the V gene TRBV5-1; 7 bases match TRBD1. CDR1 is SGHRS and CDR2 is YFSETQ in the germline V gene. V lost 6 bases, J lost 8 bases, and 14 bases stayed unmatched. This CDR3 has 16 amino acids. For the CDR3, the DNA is TGCGCCAGCAAAACCTGGGACAGCATCGGGGATTCACCCCTCCACTTT. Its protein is CASKTWDSIGDSPLHF.

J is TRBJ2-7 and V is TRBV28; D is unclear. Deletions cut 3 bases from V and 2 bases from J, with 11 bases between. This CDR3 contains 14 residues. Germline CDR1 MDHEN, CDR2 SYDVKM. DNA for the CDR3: TGTGCCAGCAGTTTTCCTCGGAGAACCTACGAGCAGTACTTC. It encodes CASSFPRRTYEQYF.

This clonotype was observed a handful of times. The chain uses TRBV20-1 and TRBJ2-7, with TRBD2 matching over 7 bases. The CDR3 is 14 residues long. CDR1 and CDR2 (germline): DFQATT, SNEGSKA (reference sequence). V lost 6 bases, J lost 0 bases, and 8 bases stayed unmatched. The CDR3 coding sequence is TGCAGTGCCCCCCGACTAGCAGGCTCCTACGAGCAGTACTTC. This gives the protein CSAPRLAGSYEQYF.